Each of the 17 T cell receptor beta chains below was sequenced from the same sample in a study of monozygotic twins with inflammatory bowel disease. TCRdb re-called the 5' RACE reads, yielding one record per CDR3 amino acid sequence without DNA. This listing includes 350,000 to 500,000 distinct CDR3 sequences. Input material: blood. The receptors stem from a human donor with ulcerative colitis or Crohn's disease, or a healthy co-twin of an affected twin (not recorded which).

CDR3 protein: CASTAGSGFRGTNTGELFF. This rearrangement joins TRBV6-1 to TRBJ2-2; no DNA is available, so the TRBD2 call from TCRdb remains unchecked. The CDR3 covers 19 residues. Germline CDR1 and CDR2: MNHNS and SASEGT.

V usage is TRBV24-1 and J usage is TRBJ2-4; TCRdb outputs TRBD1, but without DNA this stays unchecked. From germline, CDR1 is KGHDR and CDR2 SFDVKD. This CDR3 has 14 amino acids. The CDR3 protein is CATSGSSQGNIQYF.

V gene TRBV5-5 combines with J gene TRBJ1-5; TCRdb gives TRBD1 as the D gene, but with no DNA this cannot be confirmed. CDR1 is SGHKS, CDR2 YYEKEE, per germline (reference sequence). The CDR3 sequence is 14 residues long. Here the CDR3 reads CASSLGGGYQPQHF.

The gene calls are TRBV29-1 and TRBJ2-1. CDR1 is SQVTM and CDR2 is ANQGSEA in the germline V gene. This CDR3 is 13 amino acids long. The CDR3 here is CSVVIFSYNEQFF.

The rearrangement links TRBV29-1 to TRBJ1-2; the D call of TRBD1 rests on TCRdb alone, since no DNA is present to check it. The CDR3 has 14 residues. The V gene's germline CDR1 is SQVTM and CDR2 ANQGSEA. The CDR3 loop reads CSVRMGGAGYGYTF.

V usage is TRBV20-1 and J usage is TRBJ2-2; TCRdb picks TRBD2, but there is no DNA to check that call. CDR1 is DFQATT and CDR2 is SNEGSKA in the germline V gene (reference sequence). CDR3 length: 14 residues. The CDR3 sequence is CSATSTSRTGELFF.

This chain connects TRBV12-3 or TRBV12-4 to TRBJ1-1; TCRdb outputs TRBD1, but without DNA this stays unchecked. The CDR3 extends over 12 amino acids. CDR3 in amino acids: CASSLRGERAFF.

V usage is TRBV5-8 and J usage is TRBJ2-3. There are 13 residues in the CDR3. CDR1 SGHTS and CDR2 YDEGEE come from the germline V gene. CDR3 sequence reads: CASSPNSADTQYF.

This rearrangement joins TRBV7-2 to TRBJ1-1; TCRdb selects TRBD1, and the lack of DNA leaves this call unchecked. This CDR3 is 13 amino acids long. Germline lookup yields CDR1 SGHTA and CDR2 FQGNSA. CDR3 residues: CASSTTGTGRAFF. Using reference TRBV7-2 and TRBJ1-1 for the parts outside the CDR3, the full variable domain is GAGVSQSPSNKVTEKGKDVELRCDPISGHTALYWYRQSLGQGLEFLIYFQGNSAPDKSGLPSDRFSAERTGGSVSTLTIQRTQQEDSAVYLCASSTTGTGRAFFGQGTRLTVV.

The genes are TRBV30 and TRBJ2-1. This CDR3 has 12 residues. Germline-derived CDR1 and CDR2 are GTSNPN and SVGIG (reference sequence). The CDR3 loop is CAWSVQLNEQFF.

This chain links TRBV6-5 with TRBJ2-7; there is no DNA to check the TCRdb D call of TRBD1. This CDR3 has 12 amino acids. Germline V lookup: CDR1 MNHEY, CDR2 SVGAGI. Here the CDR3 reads CASRTPTGPQYF.

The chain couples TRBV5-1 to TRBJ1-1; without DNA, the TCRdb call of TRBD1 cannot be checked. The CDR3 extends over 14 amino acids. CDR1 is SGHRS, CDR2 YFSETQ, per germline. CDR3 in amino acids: CASSLQDGGTEAFF.

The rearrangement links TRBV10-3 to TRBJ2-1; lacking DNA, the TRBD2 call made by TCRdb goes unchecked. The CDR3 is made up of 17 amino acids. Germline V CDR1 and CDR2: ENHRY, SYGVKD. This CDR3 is CAISESSGGGAYNEQFF.

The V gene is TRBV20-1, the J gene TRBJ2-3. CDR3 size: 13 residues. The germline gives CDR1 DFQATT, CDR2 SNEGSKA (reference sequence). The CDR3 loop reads CSAFNTETDTQYF.

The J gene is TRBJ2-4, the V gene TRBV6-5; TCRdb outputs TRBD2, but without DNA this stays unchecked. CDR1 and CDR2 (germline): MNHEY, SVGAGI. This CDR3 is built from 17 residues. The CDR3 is CASSYLGPNGMRDIQYF.

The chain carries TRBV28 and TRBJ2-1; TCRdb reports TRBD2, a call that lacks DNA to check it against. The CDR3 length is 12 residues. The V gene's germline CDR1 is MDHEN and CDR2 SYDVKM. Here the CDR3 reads CASTGGYNEQFF.

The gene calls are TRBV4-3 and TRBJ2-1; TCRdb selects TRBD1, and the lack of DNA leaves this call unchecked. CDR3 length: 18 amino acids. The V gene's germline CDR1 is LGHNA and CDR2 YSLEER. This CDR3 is CASSQDKVAGEEGAEQFF.